This T cell receptor beta chain was sequenced during a study of blood T cells in healthy people across ages. Broader study findings: Unknown CMV status may confound age-related changes in expanded clones.

Germline V gene data show CDR1 as MNHEY and CDR2 as SVGAGI. The CDR3 has 20 residues. Primers used in a second PCR of about 6 to 11 cycles were a sample-barcoded 5' primer and a J-beta primer mix. All samples yielded 2.5 million or more CDR3-containing paired-end reads. MiXCR, run by TCRdb on the 5' RACE reads, gives a single entry per CDR3 protein. The repertoire holds just under 900,000 distinct CDR3 sequences, with under 35% as singletons. Concerning this clonotype itself: Its antigen remains unknown. The junction departs from germline at one end; a sequencing error may be responsible.

The V call is TRBV6-5, the J call TRBJ2-6; the D gene is possibly TRBD1 (6 bases). The sample comprised blood. The origin of this receptor is a woman older than 75 in good health. CDR3 protein: CASSYTTGSTPNSGANVLTF. The CDR3 DNA reads as TGTGCTAGCAGCTACACAACAGGGTCGACGCCAAACTCTGGGGCCAACGTCCTGACTTTC.